This T cell receptor (beta chain) originates from a study of T cells after yellow fever vaccination. Germline CDR1 reads SGHRS; CDR2 reads YFSETQ. The CDR3 runs 14 residues. On this clonotype: At one end the junction does not follow the germline gene, possibly because of a read error.

Regarding the study as a whole: It was the secondary response that reached its peak faster, day 5 versus 15, but it was weaker. Only a minor proportion of clonotypes was detected across both CD4 and CD8 compartments.

TCRdb analysed the 5' RACE reads with MiXCR anew, one entry per CDR3 protein. Of over 35,000 distinct CDR3 sequences listed, 5% to 8% are singletons. The gene calls are TRBV5-1 and TRBJ1-1, with a tentative D call TRBD1 (6 bases). The sample in question was PBMCs, either bulk or a sorted T-cell subset (CD4+, CD8+, memory, or dextramer-sorted; not recorded which), obtained 45 days after the yellow fever booster vaccination. This TCR was sampled from a man younger than 40 who received the YFV17D yellow fever vaccine. Here the CDR3 DNA reads TGCGCCAACAGCTTGGACAGAATGAACACTGAAGCTTTCTTT. Translation: CANSLDRMNTEAFF.